A single sample is the source of the 9 T cell receptor beta chains below, sequenced in a study of PD-1 blockade in classical Hodgkin lymphoma. Only in-frame clones appear in the TCRdb table, and some are missing; sequencing was by immunoSEQ multiplex PCR. The sample includes about 60,000 clones, roughly nine tenths of them seen just once. Documented time point: cycle 4 day 1 (C4D1), after more than five weeks of nivolumab. With no exception, relapse followed autologous stem cell transplantation in all patients, and brentuximab vedotin exposure varied. The sample in question was peripheral blood mononuclear cells (PBMCs), obtained before the fourth cycle of nivolumab. These TCRs come from a human donor with classical Hodgkin lymphoma.

The chain recombines TRBV30 with TRBJ2-2; no firm D call. The germline V gene encodes CDR1 GTSNPN and CDR2 SVGIG (reference sequence). Deletions cut 0 bases from V and 4 bases from J, with 6 bases between. CDR3 length equals 13 residues. For the CDR3, the DNA is TGTGCCTGGAGTGTTGGTGTCACCGGGGAGCTGTTTTTT. Its protein product is CAWSVGVTGELFF.

This chain connects TRBV30 to TRBJ2-5; TRBD1 or TRBD2 may be the D gene (5 bases each). V lost 1 base and J 0 bases, leaving 6 bases between the germline ends. Germline CDR1 GTSNPN, CDR2 SVGIG (reference sequence). The CDR3 runs to 13 residues. The CDR3 protein is CAWSGGNQETQYF. The CDR3 coding sequence is TGTGCCTGGAGTGGGGGGAACCAAGAGACCCAGTACTTC. Full variable domain (remainder filled in from reference TRBV30 and TRBJ2-5): SQTIHQWPATLVQPVGSPLSLECTVEGTSNPNLYWYRQAAGRGLQLLFYSVGIGQISSEVPQNLSASRPQDRQFILSSKKLLLSDSGFYLCAWSGGNQETQYFGPGTRLLVL.

The chain recombines TRBV7-9 with TRBJ1-3; TRBD1 might be the D (5 bases). Trimming cost V 5 bases and J 0 bases, with 8 bases left between them. CDR1 and CDR2 (germline): SEHNR, FQNEAQ (reference sequence). This CDR3 has 14 amino acids. The CDR3 DNA reads TGTGCCAGCAGCCCGGGGGGCTCTGGAAACACCATATATTTT. Protein: CASSPGGSGNTIYF.

This sequence joins TRBV5-8 and TRBJ1-1; D unresolved. This CDR3 is built from 13 residues. The germline V gene has CDR1 SGHTS and CDR2 YDEGEE. The ends were cut back, 1 base at V and 11 bases at J, with 15 bases in the middle. This chain's CDR3 is CASSLSPLAPAFF. The DNA for the CDR3 is TGTGCCAGCAGCTTGAGCCCCCTAGCCCCGGCTTTCTTT.

This chain's CDR3 is CASSIRGNYGYTF. The CDR3 DNA reads as TGTGCCAGCAGCATCAGGGGTAACTATGGCTACACCTTC. V gene TRBV11-2 combines with J gene TRBJ1-2, with D perhaps matching TRBD1 (6 bases). This CDR3 spans 13 amino acids. The V end was cut by 5 bases, the J end by 1 base, with 8 bases between. CDR1 and CDR2 (germline): SGHAT, FQNNGV.

The CDR3 bases are TGCGCCAGCAGCCAAGATCTGGGAAACACCGGGGAGCTGTTTTTT. This sequence encodes CASSQDLGNTGELFF. The chain recombines TRBV4-1 with TRBJ2-2; D ambiguous. This CDR3 contains 15 residues. Germline CDR1 and CDR2: MGHRA and YSYEKL. V was trimmed by 0 bases and J by 2 bases, leaving 7 bases between them.

This clone appeared a single time. The chain carries TRBV27 and TRBJ1-5, with 7 bases aligning to TRBD1. From germline, CDR1 is MNHEY and CDR2 SMNVEV (reference sequence). The CDR3 extends over 16 amino acids. V shed 6 bases, J shed 2 bases, and the junction held 10 bases outside the gene matches. CDR3 in amino acids: CASSTYRGSGNQPQHF. DNA for the CDR3: TGTGCCAGCAGCACGTACAGGGGCAGTGGCAATCAGCCCCAGCATTTT.

The chain has TRBV4-2 and TRBJ1-6; D gene ambiguous. The CDR3 covers 14 residues. Germline loops: CDR1 LGHNA, CDR2 YNFKEQ. V gave up 3 bases and J gave up 9 bases, with 12 bases separating them. The CDR3 sequence: CASSQDLRISPLHF. CDR3 bases: TGTGCCAGCAGCCAGGACCTAAGGATTTCACCCCTCCACTTT.

This sequence joins TRBV6-6 and TRBJ2-7; D might be TRBD1 (6 bases). This CDR3 has 14 residues. Trimming took 3 bases from V and 2 from J, leaving 11 bases between them. Germline-derived CDR1 and CDR2 are MNHNY and SVGAGI (reference sequence). CDR3 DNA: TGTGCCAGCAGTTATTGGGGGCCTACCTACGAGCAGTACTTC. Protein sequence: CASSYWGPTYEQYF.